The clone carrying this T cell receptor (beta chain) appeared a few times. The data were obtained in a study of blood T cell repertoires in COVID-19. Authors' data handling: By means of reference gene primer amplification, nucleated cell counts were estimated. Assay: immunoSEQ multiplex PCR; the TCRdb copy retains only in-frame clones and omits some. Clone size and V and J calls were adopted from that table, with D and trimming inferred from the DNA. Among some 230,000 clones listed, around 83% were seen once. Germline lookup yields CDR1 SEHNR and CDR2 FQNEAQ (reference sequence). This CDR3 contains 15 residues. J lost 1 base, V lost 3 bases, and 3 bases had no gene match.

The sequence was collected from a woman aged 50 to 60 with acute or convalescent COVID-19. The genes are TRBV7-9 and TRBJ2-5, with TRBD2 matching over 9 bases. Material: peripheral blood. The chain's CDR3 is CASSFLAGPQETQYF. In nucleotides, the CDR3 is TGTGCCAGCAGCTTTCTAGCGGGGCCCCAAGAGACCCAGTACTTC.